The 28 T cell receptor beta chains below all came from one sample that was sequenced in a study of blood T cell repertoires in COVID-19. Clones were sequenced by immunoSEQ multiplex PCR, and TCRdb holds only the in-frame ones, with some missing. Among roughly 400,000 clones listed, 85% to 90% were seen once. The sample comprised PBMCs or T cells enriched from blood (not recorded which). The source of these receptors is a man younger than 45 who had recovered from COVID-19.

In its sample, this clone was seen once. The gene calls are TRBV19 and TRBJ1-4; no definite D call. Germline V gene data show CDR1 as LNHDA and CDR2 as SQIVND (reference sequence). V lost 4 bases, J lost 0 bases, and 12 bases lay in between. The CDR3 contains 16 residues. The CDR3 here is CASSTGGSATNEKLFF. The CDR3 nucleotides are TGTGCCAGTAGTACTGGTGGCAGTGCAACTAATGAAAAACTGTTTTTT.

The chain links TRBV5-6 to TRBJ2-7; 10 positions agree with TRBD2. The germline V gene encodes CDR1 SGHDT and CDR2 YYEEEE. The CDR3 covers 15 residues. The ends lost 0 bases at V and 2 bases at J; junction bases unmatched: 2. The CDR3 loop is CASSLGLAGAYEQYF. Here the CDR3 DNA reads TGTGCCAGCAGCTTGGGGCTAGCGGGGGCCTACGAGCAGTACTTC. The whole variable domain, remainder taken from reference TRBV5-6 and TRBJ2-7, is DAGVTQSPTHLIKTRGQQVTLRCSPKSGHDTVSWYQQALGQGPQFIFQYYEEEERQRGNFPDRFSGHQFPNYSSELNVNALLLGDSALYLCASSLGLAGAYEQYFGPGTRLTVT.

V usage is TRBV7-7 and J usage is TRBJ2-1, with 11 bases that match TRBD2. The J segment lost 11 bases and the V segment lost 3 bases, leaving 3 bases of the junction unmatched. The CDR3 runs 13 residues. CDR1 is SSHAT and CDR2 is FNYEAQ in the germline V gene (reference sequence). CDR3 loop: CASSFTSGGKQFF. In DNA form, the CDR3 reads TGTGCCAGCAGCTTCACTAGCGGGGGTAAGCAGTTCTTC.

The chain recombines TRBV11-1 with TRBJ1-2; possibly TRBD1 for D (6 bases). V was pared by 3 bases and J by 2 bases, with 10 bases between. The CDR3 is 14 residues long. Germline CDR1 SGHAT, CDR2 FQDESV (reference sequence). CDR3 sequence (DNA): TGTGCCAGCAGCTTGGGACACGGGAACTATGGCTACACCTTC. Translation gives CASSLGHGNYGYTF. Drawing the rest from reference TRBV11-1 and TRBJ1-2, the complete variable domain is EAEVAQSPRYKITEKSQAVAFWCDPISGHATLYWYRQILGQGPELLVQFQDESVVDDSQLPKDRFSAERLKGVDSTLKIQPAELGDSAMYLCASSLGHGNYGYTFGSGTRLTVV.

This chain uses TRBV25-1 with TRBJ2-1, with D possibly TRBD2 on 5 matching bases. Germline CDR1 is MGHDK and CDR2 is SYGVNS. V was clipped by 6 bases and J by 9 bases, with 9 bases between them. The CDR3 length is 11 residues. The CDR3: CASRYSAEQFF. The CDR3 nucleotides read TGTGCCAGCAGATATAGCGCTGAGCAGTTCTTC.

J is TRBJ2-4 and V is TRBV7-2; 8 bases are a match to TRBD2. This CDR3 has 18 residues. V lost 2 bases to trimming and J lost 0 bases; unmatched junction nucleotides: 9. Germline CDR1 SGHTA, CDR2 FQGNSA. DNA for the CDR3: TGTGCCAGCAGCTTACCTAGCGGGTGGGGTTCAGCCAAAAACATTCAGTACTTC. Translating it yields CASSLPSGWGSAKNIQYF.

Only one count was recorded for this clone. V and J are TRBV28 and TRBJ2-1, with 10 positions matching TRBD2. The length of the CDR3 is 14 residues. The junction had 7 bases not matched to a gene; V was cut back by 10 bases and J by 4 bases. The germline gives CDR1 MDHEN, CDR2 SYDVKM. For the CDR3, the DNA is TGTGCCACCATGACTAGCGGGTTTTACAATGAGCAGTTCTTC. Translation gives CATMTSGFYNEQFF. Full variable domain (missing parts from reference TRBV28 and TRBJ2-1): DVKVTQSSRYLVKRTGEKVFLECVQDMDHENMFWYRQDPGLGLRLIYFSYDVKMKEKGDIPEGYSVSREKKERFSLILESASTNQTSMYLCATMTSGFYNEQFFGPGTRLTVL.

The chain employs TRBV7-8 and TRBJ1-1; weak D call: TRBD1 (5 bases). The germline V gene has CDR1 SGHVS and CDR2 FQNEAQ. The CDR3 has 15 amino acids. Deletions cut 1 base from V and 0 bases from J, with 9 bases between. CDR3 region: CASSLVADMNTEAFF. The CDR3 DNA is TGTGCCAGCAGCTTAGTGGCGGACATGAACACTGAAGCTTTCTTT. Full variable domain (missing parts from reference TRBV7-8 and TRBJ1-1): GAGVSQSPRYKVAKRGQDVALRCDPISGHVSLFWYQQALGQGPEFLTYFQNEAQLDKSGLPSDRFFAERPEGSVSTLKIQRTQQEDSAVYLCASSLVADMNTEAFFGQGTRLTVV.

This chain connects TRBV18 to TRBJ1-4; TRBD1 is a possible D gene (5 bases). The length of the CDR3 is 16 residues. V lost 2 bases, J lost 2 bases, and 12 bases lay in between. Germline lookup yields CDR1 KGHSH and CDR2 LQKENI. CDR3: CASSPNSGGTNEKLFF. Written as DNA, the CDR3 is TGTGCCAGCTCACCAAACTCGGGGGGGACTAATGAAAAACTGTTTTTT.

Only one count was recorded for this clone. This chain uses TRBV11-2 with TRBJ2-7; D remains ambiguous. The CDR3 length is 13 residues. V was trimmed by 0 bases and J by 3 bases, leaving 6 bases between them. The germline V gene encodes CDR1 SGHAT and CDR2 FQNNGV. CDR3 DNA: TGTGCCAGCAGCTTAGATATTAGCTACGAGCAGTACTTC. This encodes CASSLDISYEQYF.

The chain employs TRBV7-9 and TRBJ1-6, with a weak D call TRBD1 (6 bases). Trimming took off 6 bases at V and 5 bases at J, with 8 bases between the two ends. The germline V gene has CDR1 SEHNR and CDR2 FQNEAQ (reference sequence). The CDR3 runs 13 residues. CDR3 nucleotides: TGTGCCAGCAGTTCAGGGGATAATTCACCCCTCCACTTT. It encodes CASSSGDNSPLHF.

The J gene is TRBJ2-5, the V gene TRBV19, with TRBD2 matching 8 bases. Trimming removed 6 bases from V and 10 bases from J; junction bases left unmatched: 10. Looked up from germline, CDR1 is LNHDA and CDR2 is SQIVND (reference sequence). The CDR3 length is 13 residues. CDR3 sequence (DNA): TGTGCCAGTAGCACCCACGGGCGGGAGGACCAGTACTTC. Amino acid sequence: CASSTHGREDQYF.

Turning to this clone: Other DNA sequences in the sample encode the same CDR3. The V call is TRBV5-1, the J call TRBJ1-2; no definite D call. There are 13 residues in the CDR3. Germline V lookup: CDR1 SGHRS, CDR2 YFSETQ. The germline V and J ends were trimmed by 0 bases and 2 bases, with 5 bases remaining between them. The CDR3 sequence is CASSLGENYGYTF. The CDR3 DNA reads TGCGCCAGCAGCTTGGGAGAGAACTATGGCTACACCTTC.

Comment on this clone: This CDR3 is also generated by other DNA sequences in the sample. This sequence joins TRBV27 and TRBJ2-1, with 7 bases identical to TRBD2. With 1 base clipped from V and 4 bases from J, the junction kept 13 bases outside the gene matches. Per germline, CDR1 MNHEY and CDR2 SMNVEV (reference sequence). This CDR3 is 18 amino acids long. The CDR3 is CASSLWSSGTHSYNEQFF. For the CDR3, the DNA is TGTGCCAGCAGTTTATGGTCTAGCGGAACCCATTCTTACAATGAGCAGTTCTTC.

This clone turned up a few times. The rearrangement links TRBV6-4 to TRBJ2-1, with a weak D call TRBD1 (6 bases). The V and J ends lost 0 bases and 7 bases respectively, with 13 bases between them. The CDR3 is 15 residues long. Germline CDR1 is MRHNA and CDR2 is SNTAGT. The CDR3 region has the DNA TGTGCCAGCAGTGACTCAGGGGGAGTGGGGAATGAGCAGTTCTTC. It encodes CASSDSGGVGNEQFF.

This chain joins TRBV14 and TRBJ1-1, with D uncertain. V was pared by 6 bases and J by 4 bases, with 15 bases between. CDR1 and CDR2 (germline): SGHDN, FVKESK. The CDR3 length is 14 residues. The CDR3 here is CASSPNLSGTEAFF. The CDR3 DNA follows: TGTGCCAGCAGTCCAAATTTGAGCGGCACTGAAGCTTTCTTT. The full variable domain, rest sourced from reference TRBV14 and TRBJ1-1, is EAGVTQFPSHSVIEKGQTVTLRCDPISGHDNLYWYRRVMGKEIKFLLHFVKESKQDESGMPNNRFLAERTGGTYSTLKVQPAELEDSGVYFCASSPNLSGTEAFFGQGTRLTVV.

The V and J genes are TRBV4-1 and TRBJ2-7; D remains ambiguous. This CDR3 spans 15 amino acids. V was clipped by 1 base and J by 2 bases, with 12 bases between them. Germline values: CDR1 MGHRA, CDR2 YSYEKL. In DNA form, the CDR3 reads TGCGCCAGCAGCCAAGGCGGAGACGGAGCCTACGAGCAGTACTTC. It translates to CASSQGGDGAYEQYF.

This chain uses TRBV3-1 (or the pseudogene TRBV3-2) with TRBJ1-2, with TRBD1 as a possible D gene (6 bases). The CDR3 totals 14 residues. Trimming stripped 1 base from V and 7 bases from J, with 13 bases between. CDR1 LGHDT and CDR2 YNNKEL come from the germline V gene (reference sequence). CDR3 coding DNA: TGTGCCAGCAGCCAAGGGTTGGGGGCCGGTGGCTACACCTTC. This sequence encodes CASSQGLGAGGYTF.

The chain carries TRBV2 and TRBJ2-1; 14 bases line up with TRBD2. In germline, CDR1 is SNHLY, CDR2 FYNNEI. Trimming removed 7 bases from V and 5 bases from J; junction bases left unmatched: 4. The CDR3 totals 15 residues. CDR3 amino acids: CASKGLAGENNEQFF. The CDR3 coding sequence is TGTGCCAGCAAGGGACTAGCGGGAGAAAACAATGAGCAGTTCTTC.

This rearrangement joins TRBV18 to TRBJ1-6, with 8 bases matching TRBD1. CDR1 KGHSH and CDR2 LQKENI come from the germline V gene. J lost 1 base, V lost 6 bases, and 8 bases had no gene match. This CDR3 contains 17 residues. The CDR3 loop is CASSGQGERSYNSPLHF. The CDR3 DNA reads TGTGCCAGCTCCGGACAGGGAGAAAGGTCCTATAATTCACCCCTCCACTTT.

This sequence joins TRBV3-1 (or the pseudogene TRBV3-2) and TRBJ1-1; no reliable D call. CDR1 LGHDT and CDR2 YNNKEL come from the germline V gene (reference sequence). The V end lost 5 bases, the J end lost 5 bases, and 12 bases lay between the germline ends. The CDR3 sequence is 13 residues long. CDR3 protein: CASSYPGGTEAFF. CDR3 DNA sequence: TGTGCCAGCAGCTACCCGGGAGGGACTGAAGCTTTCTTT.

V usage is TRBV5-1 and J usage is TRBJ1-2; 7 nucleotides align to TRBD1. CDR3 length: 15 residues. V shed 0 bases, J shed 7 bases, and the junction held 9 bases outside the gene matches. Germline-derived CDR1 and CDR2 are SGHRS and YFSETQ. CDR3 coding DNA: TGCGCCAGCAGCTTGGGGGGACAGCCTGGGATTGGCTACACCTTC. It is translated as CASSLGGQPGIGYTF.

This chain joins TRBV5-3 and TRBJ2-7; TRBD2 matches at 9 bases. TRBV5-3 is filed as an ORF, its function uncertain. V dropped 3 bases and J dropped 5; count of bases not matched to a gene: 9. CDR3 length: 15 residues. DNA for the CDR3: TGTGCCAGAAGCTGCTTTGGGACTAGCAGTCACGAGCAGTACTTC. Its translation is CARSCFGTSSHEQYF.

This clone has only one observation. The chain uses TRBV10-3 and TRBJ1-1, with D uncertain. This CDR3 spans 15 amino acids. V lost 1 base and J 0 bases, leaving 9 bases between the germline ends. From germline, CDR1 is ENHRY and CDR2 SYGVKD. The CDR3 coding sequence is TGTGCCATCAGTGAGTACGAGGAATTGAACACTGAAGCTTTCTTT. It encodes CAISEYEELNTEAFF.

The V and J genes are TRBV7-8 and TRBJ2-1; 7 bases are a match to TRBD2. J lost 7 bases, V lost 8 bases, and 14 bases had no gene match. CDR3 size: 15 residues. Germline CDR1 reads SGHVS; CDR2 reads FQNEAQ. CDR3 DNA sequence: TGTGCCAGCCGGCGGTTAGTTGGCGGGAGAAATGAGCAGTTCTTC. Translating it yields CASRRLVGGRNEQFF. Complete variable domain (other parts from reference TRBV7-8 and TRBJ2-1): GAGVSQSPRYKVAKRGQDVALRCDPISGHVSLFWYQQALGQGPEFLTYFQNEAQLDKSGLPSDRFFAERPEGSVSTLKIQRTQQEDSAVYLCASRRLVGGRNEQFFGPGTRLTVL.

The chain joins TRBV7-8 to TRBJ1-1; D is unresolved. This CDR3 is built from 17 residues. V lost 2 bases to trimming and J lost 1 base, with 17 bases between them. Germline CDR1 is SGHVS and CDR2 is FQNEAQ. The CDR3 is CASSLFIPRDKNTEAFF. DNA for the CDR3: TGTGCCAGCAGCTTATTTATTCCGAGAGATAAGAACACTGAAGCTTTCTTT. The variable domain in full, with the rest retrieved from reference TRBV7-8 and TRBJ1-1, is GAGVSQSPRYKVAKRGQDVALRCDPISGHVSLFWYQQALGQGPEFLTYFQNEAQLDKSGLPSDRFFAERPEGSVSTLKIQRTQQEDSAVYLCASSLFIPRDKNTEAFFGQGTRLTVV.

About this clone itself: Other nucleotide sequences in the sample specify the same CDR3. The V call is TRBV7-6, the J call TRBJ2-2; 8 positions match TRBD1. CDR1 and CDR2 from the germline V gene are SGHVS and FNYEAQ. After removal of 5 bases from V and 4 bases from J, the junction contained 6 bases not matched to a gene. The CDR3 contains 15 residues. This CDR3 reads CASSRGQGGTGELFF. CDR3 sequence (DNA): TGTGCCAGCAGCCGCGGACAGGGTGGCACCGGGGAGCTGTTTTTT.

The chain uses TRBV5-1 and TRBJ1-4; maybe TRBD1 (6 bases). This CDR3 spans 14 amino acids. Germline-derived CDR1 and CDR2 are SGHRS and YFSETQ. V dropped 0 bases and J dropped 8 bases, with 11 bases sitting between them. The CDR3 loop reads CASSLEGQGEKLFF. The DNA for the CDR3 is TGCGCCAGCAGCTTGGAGGGTCAGGGGGAAAAACTGTTTTTT.